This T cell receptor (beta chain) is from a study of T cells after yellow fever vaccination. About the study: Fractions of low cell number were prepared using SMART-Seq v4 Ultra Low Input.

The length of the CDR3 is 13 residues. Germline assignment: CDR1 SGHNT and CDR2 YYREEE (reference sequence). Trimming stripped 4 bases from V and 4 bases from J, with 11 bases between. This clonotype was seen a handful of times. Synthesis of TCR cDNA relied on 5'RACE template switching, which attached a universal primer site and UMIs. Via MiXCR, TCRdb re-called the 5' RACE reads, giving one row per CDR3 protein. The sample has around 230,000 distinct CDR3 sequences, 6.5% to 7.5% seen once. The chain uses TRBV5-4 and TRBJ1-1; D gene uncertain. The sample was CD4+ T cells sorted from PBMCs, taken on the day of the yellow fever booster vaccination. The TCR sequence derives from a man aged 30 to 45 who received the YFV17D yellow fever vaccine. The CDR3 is CASSTSPFTEAFF. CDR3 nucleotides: TGTGCCAGCAGCACCAGCCCTTTCACTGAAGCTTTCTTT.